This T cell receptor beta chain stems from a study of lymphopenia after photon versus proton radiotherapy. The study's findings and limits: Proton therapy kept repertoires fairly stable, unlike photons, which gained effector/memory cells. Oligoclonal CD8+ Temra expansion after nadir drove photon patients' diversity drop. Post-nadir TCR diversity decline inversely tracked overall survival among those who died.

The CDR3 length is 14 residues. Trimming took 3 bases from V and 1 from J, leaving 9 bases between them. The germline V gene has CDR1 KGHSH and CDR2 LQKENI. Sequenced by immunoSEQ multiplex PCR; TCRdb stores in-frame clones only, minus some. The sample consists of around 64,000 clones, approximately 90% of them appearing once. With respect to this clone: Its cognate antigen is unknown.

The origin of this receptor is a woman between 35 and 50 years old with cholangiocarcinoma. The specimen comprised peripheral blood, sampled from a patient treated with photon-based radiotherapy. The rearrangement uses TRBV18 and TRBJ1-1; the D is unclear. The CDR3 DNA reads TGTGCCAGCTCACCCCCGGACGGGAACACTGAAGCTTTCTTT. As protein: CASSPPDGNTEAFF.